This T cell receptor beta chain was sequenced during a study of blood T cells in healthy people across ages. Study-wide results and limits: Per-million-T-cell TCR beta diversity fell roughly linearly with age.

Samples had at least 6.5 million PBMCs isolated from them. A sample-barcoded 5' primer and a J-beta primer mix were used in a second PCR of roughly 6 to 11 cycles. TCRdb used MiXCR to reprocess the 5' RACE reads, holding one entry per CDR3 protein. The data hold 550,000 to 800,000 distinct CDR3 sequences, with about 32% observed a single time. A few counts support this clonotype. Its target is not known. This CDR3 has 18 amino acids. Deletions cut 7 bases from V and 0 bases from J, with 22 bases between. Germline lookup yields CDR1 MNHEY and CDR2 SVGEGT. The chain combines TRBV6-2 or TRBV6-3 with TRBJ1-5, with a tentative D call TRBD1 (6 bases). The clonotype comes from an elderly woman in good health. The sequencing input was blood. The CDR3 DNA reads as TGTGCCAGCACTCCTAGCCGGGCAGGGGCCTATAGCAATCAGCCCCAGCATTTT. Protein: CASTPSRAGAYSNQPQHF.